This T cell receptor (beta chain) was profiled in a study of blood T cells in healthy people across ages. Study summary: T cells yielded about one barcoded beta molecule per two cells through template switching. Study results and caveats: The study found more naive CD4+ cells and higher diversity in long-lived than aged donors. Roughly linear age-related decline in beta diversity appeared, significant by age around 36.

Per the germline V gene, CDR1 is SQVTM and CDR2 is ANQGSEA. Trimming removed 6 bases from V and 6 bases from J; junction bases left unmatched: 11. This CDR3 is 15 amino acids long. Healthy Caucasians from Russia aged roughly 6 to 95 served as donors. With respect to this clonotype: No antigen is known for it.

Through a sample-barcoded 5' primer and a J-beta primer mix, a second PCR was run for about 7 to 12 cycles. TCRdb reprocessed the 5' RACE reads with MiXCR, giving one entry per CDR3 protein. Of approximately 1,100,000 distinct CDR3 sequences listed, under 45% were seen once; the top ten hold about 20%. The sequence was obtained from a woman aged 55-70 years in good health. Sequences were obtained from blood. The chain links TRBV29-1 to TRBJ2-3; 11 nucleotides agree with TRBD2. The chain's CDR3 is CSVVEASGRRDTQYF. Here the CDR3 DNA reads TGCAGCGTGGTAGAAGCTAGCGGGAGGAGGGATACGCAGTATTTT.